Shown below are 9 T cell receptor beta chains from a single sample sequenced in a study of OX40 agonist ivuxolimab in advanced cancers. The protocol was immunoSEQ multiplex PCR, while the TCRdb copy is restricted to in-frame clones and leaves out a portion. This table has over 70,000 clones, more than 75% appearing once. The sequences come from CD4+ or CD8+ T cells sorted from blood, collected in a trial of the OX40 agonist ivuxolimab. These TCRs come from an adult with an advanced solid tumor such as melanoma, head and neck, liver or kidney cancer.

In DNA form, the CDR3 reads TGCGCCAGCAGCGCGACAGGGTCTAATCAGCCCCAGCATTTT. Amino acids: CASSATGSNQPQHF. This chain joins TRBV4-1 and TRBJ1-5; 7 positions match TRBD1. The CDR3 runs to 14 residues. CDR1 and CDR2 (germline): MGHRA, YSYEKL. V lost 5 bases to trimming and J lost 4 bases; unmatched junction nucleotides: 5.

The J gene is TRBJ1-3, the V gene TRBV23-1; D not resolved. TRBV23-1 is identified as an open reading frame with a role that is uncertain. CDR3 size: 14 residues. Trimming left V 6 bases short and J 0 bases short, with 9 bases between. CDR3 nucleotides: TGCGCCAGCAGCCTGCAAAGCTCTGGAAACACCATATATTTT. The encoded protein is CASSLQSSGNTIYF.

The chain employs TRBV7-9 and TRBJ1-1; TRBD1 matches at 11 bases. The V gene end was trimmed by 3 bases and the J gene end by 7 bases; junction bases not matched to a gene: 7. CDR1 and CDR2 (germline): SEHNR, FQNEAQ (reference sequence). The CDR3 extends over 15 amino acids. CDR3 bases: TGTGCCAGCAGCTTCCGGGACAGGGGGAGGGGTGAAGCTTTCTTT. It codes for CASSFRDRGRGEAFF.

CDR3 bases: TGTGCCAGTAGTGAGGGAGATACGCAGTATTTT. Its translation: CASSEGDTQYF. This chain links TRBV19 with TRBJ2-3; D possibly corresponds to TRBD2 (5 bases). Trimming took off 5 bases at V and 5 bases at J, with 5 bases between the two ends. Germline V gene data show CDR1 as LNHDA and CDR2 as SQIVND (reference sequence). The CDR3 contains 11 residues.

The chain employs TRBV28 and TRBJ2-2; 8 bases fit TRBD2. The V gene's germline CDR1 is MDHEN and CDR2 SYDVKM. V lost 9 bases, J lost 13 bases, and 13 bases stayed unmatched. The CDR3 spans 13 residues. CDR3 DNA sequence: TGTGCCAGTTCTCGCGGGGGGCAGAGGGGGCTGTTTTTT. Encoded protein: CASSRGGQRGLFF. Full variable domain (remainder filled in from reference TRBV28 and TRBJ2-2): DVKVTQSSRYLVKRTGEKVFLECVQDMDHENMFWYRQDPGLGLRLIYFSYDVKMKEKGDIPEGYSVSREKKERFSLILESASTNQTSMYLCASSRGGQRGLFFGEGSRLTVL.

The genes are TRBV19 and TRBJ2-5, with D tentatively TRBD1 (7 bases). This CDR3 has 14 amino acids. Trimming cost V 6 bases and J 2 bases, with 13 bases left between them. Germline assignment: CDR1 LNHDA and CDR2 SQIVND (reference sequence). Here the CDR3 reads CASSETGRQETQYF. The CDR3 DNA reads TGTGCCAGTAGCGAGACAGGGAGGCAAGAGACCCAGTACTTC.

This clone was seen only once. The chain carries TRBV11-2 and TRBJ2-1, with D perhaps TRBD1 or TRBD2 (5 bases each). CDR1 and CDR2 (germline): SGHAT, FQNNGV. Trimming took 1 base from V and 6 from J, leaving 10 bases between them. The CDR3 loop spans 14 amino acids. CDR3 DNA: TGTGCCAGCAGCTTAGCGGGACCCCGCAATGAGCAGTTCTTC. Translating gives CASSLAGPRNEQFF.

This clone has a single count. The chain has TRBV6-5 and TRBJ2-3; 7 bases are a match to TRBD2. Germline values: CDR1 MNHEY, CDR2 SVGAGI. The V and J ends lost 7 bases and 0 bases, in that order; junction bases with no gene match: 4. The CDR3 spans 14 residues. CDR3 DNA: TGTGCCAGCAAGGGAGGGTTTAGCACAGATACGCAGTATTTT. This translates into CASKGGFSTDTQYF.

The chain's CDR3 is CASSIQGGYYYNEQFF. The CDR3 nucleotides read TGTGCCAGTAGTATACAGGGGGGCTACTACTACAATGAGCAGTTCTTC. This chain links TRBV19 with TRBJ2-1; TRBD1 might be the D (7 bases). Germline V gene lookup returns CDR1 LNHDA and CDR2 SQIVND (reference sequence). The CDR3 runs 16 residues. Deletions cut 2 bases from V and 3 bases from J, with 14 bases between.